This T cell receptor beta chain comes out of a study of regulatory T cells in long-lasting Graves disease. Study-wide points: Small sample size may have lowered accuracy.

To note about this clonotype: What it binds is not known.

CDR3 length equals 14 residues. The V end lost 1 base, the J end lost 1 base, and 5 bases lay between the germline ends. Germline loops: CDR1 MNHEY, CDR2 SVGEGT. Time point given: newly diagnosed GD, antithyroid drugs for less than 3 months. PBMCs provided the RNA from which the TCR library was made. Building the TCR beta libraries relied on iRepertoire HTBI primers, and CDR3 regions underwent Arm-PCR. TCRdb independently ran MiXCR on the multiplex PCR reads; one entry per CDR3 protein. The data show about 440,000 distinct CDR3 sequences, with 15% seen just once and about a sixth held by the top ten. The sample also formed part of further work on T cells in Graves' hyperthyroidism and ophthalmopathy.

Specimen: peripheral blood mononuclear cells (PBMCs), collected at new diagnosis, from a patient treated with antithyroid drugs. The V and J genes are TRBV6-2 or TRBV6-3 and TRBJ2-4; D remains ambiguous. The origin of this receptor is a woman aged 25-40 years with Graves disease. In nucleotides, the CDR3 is TGTGCCAGCAGTTACTGGGTGGCCAAAAACATTCAGTACTTC. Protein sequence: CASSYWVAKNIQYF.